The table lists the clone carrying this TCR beta chain with a few counts. Its antigen is not identified. This entry is derived from a study of beta chain features in type 1 diabetes. Study-wide findings and caveats: Moderately but significantly shorter TCRB CDR3s were found in Type 1 diabetes patients in all four CD4+ subsets. The naive, central memory and Treg TCRB repertoires showed an apparent similarity that was greater among patients than among healthy donors. Individuals with type 1 diabetes displayed fewer insertions and more deletions at VDJ junctions. Whether TCRB rearrangement is influenced by HLA type was left unresolved in this analysis.

The CDR3 is 16 amino acids. After removal of 2 bases from V and 5 bases from J, the junction contained 6 bases not matched to a gene. Germline values: CDR1 LNHDA, CDR2 SQIVND (reference sequence). What was sequenced were expressed TCRB transcripts, since all of the isolated RNA had been reverse transcribed. Measured with immunoSEQ multiplex PCR; TCRdb has only the in-frame clones, and not every one. The sample includes 810,000 or so clones, about a sixth of them seen just once. The J gene is TRBJ2-2, the V gene TRBV19, with TRBD2 identical over 9 bases. Material: naive CD4+ T cells from blood. The sequence came from a young woman in good health. As DNA, the CDR3 is TGTGCCAGTAGTATAAGGCTAGCGGGATTTACCGGGGAGCTGTTTTTT. Translating it yields CASSIRLAGFTGELFF.